Below, 27 T cell receptor beta chains from the same sample are listed, as sequenced in a study of shared clonotypes between healthy human individuals. The data were produced by immunoSEQ multiplex PCR, yet TCRdb's version contains in-frame clones alone and is incomplete. The data hold about 960,000 clones, with around 80% observed a single time. Sequencing was carried out using memory CD4+ T cells sorted from blood. Subset indicated: CD45RA-negative fraction. These receptors were taken from a man between 18 and 35 years old in good health.

This clone has only a few counts. This chain connects TRBV28 to TRBJ2-5, with TRBD1 matching over 10 bases. Germline-derived CDR1 and CDR2 are MDHEN and SYDVKM. Trimming at V came to 5 bases and at J to 4 bases, leaving 4 bases not matched to a gene. The CDR3 spans 14 residues. The CDR3 here is CASSGTGVRETQYF. The CDR3 DNA sequence: TGTGCCAGCAGTGGGACAGGGGTGCGAGAGACCCAGTACTTC.

This clone occurred once. The V and J genes are TRBV15 and TRBJ2-7, with D possibly TRBD1 on 6 matching bases. The CDR3 is 15 residues long. Germline V gene data show CDR1 as LNHNV and CDR2 as YYDKDF (reference sequence). Trimming took off 0 bases at V and 2 bases at J, with 11 bases between the two ends. Here the CDR3 reads CATSRDPTGPYEQYF. The CDR3 coding sequence is TGTGCCACCAGCAGAGATCCTACAGGGCCCTACGAGCAGTACTTC.

The J gene is TRBJ1-2, the V gene TRBV28, with TRBD1 matching 8 bases. CDR1 and CDR2 from the germline V gene are MDHEN and SYDVKM. This CDR3 region has 17 residues. The trim removed 2 bases at V and 2 bases at J, leaving 10 bases unmatched. As DNA, the CDR3 is TGTGCCAGCAGTTTAGTCGTGACAGGGGCGATAAACTATGGCTACACCTTC. It specifies CASSLVVTGAINYGYTF.

This clone was observed a single time. The chain employs TRBV18 and TRBJ1-1, with a possible D match to TRBD1 (6 bases). V lost 3 bases and J 1 base, leaving 15 bases between the germline ends. The CDR3 is 16 residues long. Germline lookup yields CDR1 KGHSH and CDR2 LQKENI. CDR3: CASSPNRMGANTEAFF. The CDR3 coding sequence is TGTGCCAGCTCACCCAATCGAATGGGGGCGAACACTGAAGCTTTCTTT.

The chain employs TRBV7-9 and TRBJ1-4, with 10 bases that match TRBD1. The V and J ends lost 1 base and 4 bases, in that order; junction bases with no gene match: 6. Germline assignment: CDR1 SEHNR and CDR2 FQNEAQ (reference sequence). The CDR3 length is 17 residues. CDR3 nucleotides: TGTGCCAGCAGCTTAGGAAGGGGACAGGGGATTAATGAAAAACTGTTTTTT. Translating gives CASSLGRGQGINEKLFF.

This clone has a handful of counts. The chain has TRBV14 and TRBJ2-7; D is perhaps TRBD1 (7 bases). V dropped 0 bases and J dropped 7 bases, with 16 bases sitting between them. The CDR3 runs to 15 residues. The germline gives CDR1 SGHDN, CDR2 FVKESK. The CDR3 spells CASSQDRGAGGEQYF. The CDR3 DNA reads as TGTGCCAGCAGCCAAGACAGGGGGGCCGGTGGGGAGCAGTACTTC.

This clone showed up just a few times. The chain has TRBV19 and TRBJ1-6; D not certain. From germline, CDR1 is LNHDA and CDR2 SQIVND (reference sequence). The CDR3 loop spans 16 amino acids. Trimming cost V 3 bases and J 8 bases, with 17 bases left between them. The CDR3 loop reads CASSISAARSDSPLHF. The DNA for the CDR3 is TGTGCCAGTAGTATCTCGGCCGCACGGTCCGATTCACCCCTCCACTTT.

The chain is built from TRBV19 and TRBJ1-2, with D uncertain. Trimming cost V 7 bases and J 8 bases, with 23 bases left between them. Looked up from germline, CDR1 is LNHDA and CDR2 is SQIVND (reference sequence). This CDR3 has 15 amino acids. CDR3 DNA sequence: TGTGCCAGTACCATGAGTTGGCAGGACCTTAGCGGCTACACCTTC. Protein product: CASTMSWQDLSGYTF.

V is TRBV28 and J is TRBJ2-1; 9 positions agree with TRBD1. The CDR3 runs 17 residues. Germline lookup yields CDR1 MDHEN and CDR2 SYDVKM. V gave up 5 bases and J gave up 1 base; unmatched junction bases: 9. DNA for the CDR3: TGTGCCAGCAGTGACACAGGGGGCTTCAGGTCCTACAATGAGCAGTTCTTC. Encoded protein: CASSDTGGFRSYNEQFF.

This chain connects TRBV19 to TRBJ2-3; D gene unclear. This CDR3 spans 14 amino acids. Germline CDR1 is LNHDA and CDR2 is SQIVND (reference sequence). Trimming shortened V by 4 bases and J by 4 bases, and 12 bases separated the two germline ends. CDR3 residues: CASSTPKTPDTQYF. The DNA for the CDR3 is TGTGCCAGTAGTACCCCTAAGACCCCAGATACGCAGTATTTT. The full variable domain, its missing parts supplied by reference TRBV19 and TRBJ2-3, is DGGITQSPKYLFRKEGQNVTLSCEQNLNHDAMYWYRQDPGQGLRLIYYSQIVNDFQKGDIAEGYSVSREKKESFPLTVTSAQKNPTAFYLCASSTPKTPDTQYFGPGTRLTVL.

This clone occurred a few times. The V gene is TRBV28, the J gene TRBJ2-7, with D perhaps matching TRBD2 (6 bases). The germline CDR1 and CDR2 sequences are MDHEN and SYDVKM. V was cut by 3 bases and J by 5 bases, with 17 bases left in between. The CDR3 length is 15 residues. This chain's CDR3 is CASSLGGSQVNEQYF. The DNA for the CDR3 is TGTGCCAGCAGTTTGGGAGGAAGTCAAGTCAACGAGCAGTACTTC.

This clone was observed a handful of times. This chain uses TRBV2 with TRBJ1-4; no firm D call. Germline V gives CDR1 SNHLY, CDR2 FYNNEI. V lost 4 bases to trimming and J lost 7 bases, with 16 bases between them. The CDR3 is made up of 15 amino acids. In nucleotides, the CDR3 is TGTGCCAGCAGTGGGGTCGCCCTTCCGGGTGAAAAACTGTTTTTT. It encodes CASSGVALPGEKLFF. Combining the CDR3 with reference TRBV2 and TRBJ1-4 gives the whole variable domain EPEVTQTPSHQVTQMGQEVILRCVPISNHLYFYWYRQILGQKVEFLVSFYNNEISEKSEIFDDQFSVERPDGSNFTLKIRSTKLEDSAMYFCASSGVALPGEKLFFGSGTQLSVL.

Concerning this clone: The identical CDR3 is also encoded by other nucleotide sequences in the sample. The chain couples TRBV7-8 to TRBJ2-5; unclear D gene. CDR3 length: 12 residues. V lost 0 bases, J lost 5 bases, and 4 bases lay in between. Germline-derived CDR1 and CDR2 are SGHVS and FQNEAQ. CDR3: CASSLAGETQYF. CDR3 DNA: TGTGCCAGCAGCTTAGCGGGCGAGACCCAGTACTTC.

This sequence joins TRBV5-6 and TRBJ2-3; 11 bases map to TRBD2. J was trimmed by 4 bases and V by 2 bases; bases with no gene match: 6. Germline CDR1 is SGHDT and CDR2 is YYEEEE. This CDR3 is 16 amino acids long. The CDR3 reads CASSFTLAGGADTQYF. The CDR3 nucleotides are TGTGCCAGCAGCTTTACGCTAGCGGGGGGCGCAGATACGCAGTATTTT.

V usage is TRBV2 and J usage is TRBJ1-2; D not resolved. V was cut by 3 bases and J by 3 bases, with 2 bases left in between. The CDR3 covers 11 residues. CDR1 and CDR2 from the germline V gene are SNHLY and FYNNEI. The CDR3 loop is CASSDHYGYTF. In DNA, the CDR3 is TGTGCCAGCAGTGACCACTATGGCTACACCTTC.

Only a few counts were recorded for this clone. This sequence joins TRBV6-5 and TRBJ1-6; tentatively, D is TRBD1 (5 bases). V shed 2 bases and J shed 8 bases, with 10 bases lying between them. Germline CDR1 and CDR2: MNHEY and SVGAGI. This CDR3 has 14 residues. As DNA, the CDR3 is TGTGCCAGCAGTTACGGCGGGGCGTATTCACCCCTCCACTTT. Its protein product is CASSYGGAYSPLHF.

The V and J genes are TRBV5-8 and TRBJ2-3; 8 bases match TRBD2. V was clipped by 4 bases and J by 2 bases; unmatched bases: 15. Per the germline V gene, CDR1 is SGHTS and CDR2 is YDEGEE. The CDR3 runs 18 residues. The CDR3 DNA sequence: TGTGCCAGCAGCGGAGGATTGTGGGCGGGAGGTACCACAGATACGCAGTATTTT. Translation: CASSGGLWAGGTTDTQYF.

In the case of this clone: This sample includes further DNA sequences coding for the same CDR3. This chain uses TRBV18 with TRBJ2-5; TRBD1 matches at 7 bases. Germline V gives CDR1 KGHSH, CDR2 LQKENI. There are 14 residues in the CDR3. V dropped 3 bases and J dropped 3; count of bases not matched to a gene: 4. The CDR3 loop is CASSPSTGEETQYF. The CDR3, as DNA: TGTGCCAGCTCACCCAGTACAGGGGAAGAGACCCAGTACTTC.

About this clone itself: Other DNA variants within this sample encode the same CDR3. V is TRBV18 and J is TRBJ1-3; D not certain. The CDR3 contains 13 residues. V was pared by 6 bases and J by 0 bases, with 6 bases between. CDR1 is KGHSH, CDR2 LQKENI, per germline. This CDR3 reads CASSLFSGNTIYF. As DNA, the CDR3 is TGTGCCAGCTCTCTATTCTCTGGAAACACCATATATTTT.

The rearrangement uses TRBV18 and TRBJ1-1; D perhaps matches TRBD1 (6 bases). The germline V gene encodes CDR1 KGHSH and CDR2 LQKENI. With 4 bases removed from V and 4 bases from J, the gap between germline ends came to 16 bases. The CDR3 loop spans 15 amino acids. The CDR3 is CASSRLSEGGTEAFF. The DNA for the CDR3 is TGTGCCAGCTCACGGCTATCGGAGGGGGGCACTGAAGCTTTCTTT.

The V gene is TRBV30, the J gene TRBJ1-3; D is uncertain. Germline CDR1 is GTSNPN and CDR2 is SVGIG (reference sequence). With 4 bases removed from V and 3 bases from J, the gap between germline ends came to 10 bases. The CDR3 extends over 13 amino acids. CDR3 coding DNA: TGTGCCTGGACTATGGGCAGTGGAAACACCATATATTTT. This encodes CAWTMGSGNTIYF.

This clone was observed a few times. The same CDR3 also results from other DNA sequences found in this sample. The chain joins TRBV6-5 to TRBJ1-2; no firm D call. CDR1 is MNHEY, CDR2 SVGAGI, per germline. This CDR3 spans 12 amino acids. V lost 0 bases and J lost 4, with 3 bases in between. The CDR3 loop is CASSYSGYGYTF. DNA for the CDR3: TGTGCCAGCAGTTACTCAGGCTATGGCTACACCTTC.

This sequence joins TRBV11-2 and TRBJ2-4; a weak D match, TRBD2 (5 bases). CDR3 length: 15 amino acids. Germline V gene lookup returns CDR1 SGHAT and CDR2 FQNNGV. The V end was cut by 2 bases, the J end by 3 bases, with 11 bases between. The CDR3 loop reads CASSLTGSVKNIQYF. The DNA for the CDR3 is TGTGCCAGCAGCTTAACGGGAAGTGTCAAAAACATTCAGTACTTC.

The CDR3 spells CASSAGGYGYGYTF. Written as DNA, the CDR3 is TGTGCCAGCAGTGCAGGGGGCTATGGCTATGGCTACACCTTC. This sequence joins TRBV12-1 and TRBJ1-2; the table gives TRBD1 as D, unverified against the DNA. TRBV12-1 is a documented pseudogene. The CDR3 sequence is 14 residues long.

This chain uses TRBV19 with TRBJ2-6, with D uncertain. Germline CDR1 LNHDA, CDR2 SQIVND (reference sequence). This CDR3 has 13 amino acids. V lost 8 bases and J 4 bases, leaving 9 bases between the germline ends. CDR3 sequence reads: CASGSTGANVLTF. The CDR3 bases are TGTGCCAGTGGAAGTACAGGGGCCAACGTCCTGACTTTC.

The gene calls are TRBV6-1 and TRBJ2-3; TRBD2 is a possible D gene (6 bases). Trimming removed 11 bases at V and 6 bases at J, with 15 bases between. CDR3 length: 12 amino acids. CDR1 and CDR2 from the germline V gene are MNHNS and SASEGT. The CDR3 bases are TGTGCCGGAGGCGGGGCCCGGGATACGCAGTATTTT. Translated, it gives CAGGGARDTQYF.

The chain employs TRBV10-3 and TRBJ1-4; D gene unclear. V lost 8 bases, J lost 0 bases, and 7 bases lay in between. The CDR3 has 13 residues. Germline CDR1 and CDR2: ENHRY and SYGVKD. In DNA form, the CDR3 reads TGTGCCATCGGGAGGGCAACTAATGAAAAACTGTTTTTT. Translation gives CAIGRATNEKLFF.